The rows below give T cell receptor beta chains drawn from one sample of a study of T cells in Graves' hyperthyroidism and ophthalmopathy. TCRdb called the multiplex PCR reads again in MiXCR, with one record for every CDR3 protein. The table records 450,000 to 600,000 distinct CDR3 sequences, 20% of them present only once. The material sequenced was blood. Every receptor here comes from a man aged 35 to 55 with Graves' ophthalmopathy. Each CDR3 is given with its conserved first and last residue. A D gene is named only where the DNA matches it firmly. A clone size is listed for some rows: how often the clone was seen (once, few, many), or a class if it is expanded.

TRBJ2-7 | NA | TRBD2 | TRBV7-2 | TGTGCCAGCTCGAGGGAGGGAGCTGGCTCTGTGGTGCAGTACTTC | CASSREGAGSVVQYF
TRBJ2-5 | many | NA | TRBV2 | TGTGCCAGCAGGGGTCAAAAAGAGACCCAGTACTTC | CASRGQKETQYF
TRBJ2-7 | NA | NA | TRBV4-1 | TGCGCCAGCAGCCAACCGGGACTTCTCTACGAGCAGTACTTC | CASSQPGLLYEQYF
TRBJ1-1 | many | NA | TRBV2 | TGTGCCAGCAGTGAAGTCAGGGGTGGCACTGAAGCTTTCTTT | CASSEVRGGTEAFF
TRBJ2-3 | many | TRBD2 | TRBV9 | TGTGCCAGCAGCGTGGCGGGAGAGTGGTTAGATACGCAGTATTTT | CASSVAGEWLDTQYF
TRBJ2-1 | many | TRBD2 | TRBV27 | TGTGCCAGCAAAGCATCCGGGACTAGCGGGAGGAGTGAGCAGTTCTTC | CASKASGTSGRSEQFF
TRBJ2-5 | few | NA | TRBV19 | TGTGCCAGTAGTTCCCACAGGGCACAAGAGACCCAGTACTTC | CASSSHRAQETQYF
TRBJ1-2 | NA | TRBD1 | TRBV7-9 | TGTGCCAGCAGCTTGGGGACAGGTGGGGGCTATGGCTACACCTTC | CASSLGTGGGYGYTF
TRBJ2-7 | many | TRBD2 | TRBV7-2 | TGTGCCAGCAGCCAGCGGGGGGGCTCCTACGAGCAGTACTTC | CASSQRGGSYEQYF
TRBJ2-1 | few | TRBD2 | TRBV11-2 | TGTGCCAGCGGATACCCCCCTACCGGGACTAGCGGGGGACGTGAGCAGTTCTTC | CASGYPPTGTSGGREQFF
TRBJ2-1 | once | TRBD2 | TRBV29-1 | TGCAGCGTTGAACCGACTAGCGGGAGAGGGCATGAGCAGTTCTTC | CSVEPTSGRGHEQFF
TRBJ2-7 | many | NA | TRBV18 | TGTGCCAGCTCACCACCGCTGGCGGTCTACGAGCAGTACTTC | CASSPPLAVYEQYF
TRBJ2-3 | NA | NA | TRBV28 | TGTGCCAGCAGTTTATCTTGGACAGCGTATTCAGATACGCAGTATTTT | CASSLSWTAYSDTQYF
TRBJ2-7 | few | NA | TRBV6-1 | TGTGCCAGCTCGAGGGCCAGGGAATACGAGCAGTACTTC | CASSRAREYEQYF
TRBJ2-3 | few | NA | TRBV29-1 | TGCAGCGTTGTCTTGAGATTCACAGATACGCAGTATTTT | CSVVLRFTDTQYF
TRBJ2-5 | NA | TRBD2 | TRBV3-1 | TGTGCCAGCAGCCAGAGTAGCGGGACTACTCAAGAGACCCAGTACTTC | CASSQSSGTTQETQYF
TRBJ1-2 | few | NA | TRBV5-8 | TGTGCCAGCAGCTTTTGGAATCCCTATAGTGGCTACACCTTC | CASSFWNPYSGYTF
TRBJ1-1 | NA | TRBD1 | TRBV20-1 | TGCAGTGCTAGATGGGGACAGGGTCCCACTGAAGCTTTCTTT | CSARWGQGPTEAFF
TRBJ1-1 | many | NA | TRBV18 | TGTGCCAGCTCACCGCAACAGACAGGGAACACTGAAGCTTTCTTT | CASSPQQTGNTEAFF
TRBJ2-5 | NA | NA | TRBV5-1 | TGCGCCAGCAGCTACTCGGAACCTGACACAGAGACCCAGTACTTC | CASSYSEPDTETQYF
TRBJ2-1 | many | NA | TRBV7-9 | TGTGCCAGCAGCTCGCTAGGAGGGGAGCAGTTCTTC | CASSSLGGEQFF
TRBJ1-6 | NA | NA | TRBV5-6 | TGTGCCAGCAGCTTGAGGCCTGACCCACCCCTCCACTTT | CASSLRPDPPLHF
TRBJ2-5 | NA | NA | TRBV29-1 | TGCAGCGTGGAGGGACGTAGACAAGAGACCCAGTACTTC | CSVEGRRQETQYF
TRBJ1-1 | NA | TRBD1 | TRBV7-2 | TGTGCCAGCAGCTTAGGGGGGGACAGGGTGACGATCTTT | CASSLGGDRVTIF
TRBJ2-1 | NA | NA | TRBV14 | TGTGCCAGCAGCCGGTTCGGCTCCATCAATGAGCAGTTCTTC | CASSRFGSINEQFF
TRBJ2-7 | NA | NA | TRBV9 | TGTGCCAGCAGCGGATACGGCTACGAGCAGTACTTC | CASSGYGYEQYF
TRBJ2-2 | NA | NA | TRBV9 | TGTGCCAGCAGCGCGGGGAATACCGGGGAGCTGTTTTTT | CASSAGNTGELFF
TRBJ2-1 | many | TRBD2 | TRBV20-1 | TGCAGTGCTAGAGGAAGCGGGGCCAACAATGAGCAGTTCTTC | CSARGSGANNEQFF
TRBJ2-7 | few | TRBD1 | TRBV30 | TGTGCCTGGAACCAGGGGGCGACTTCCTACGAGCAGTACTTC | CAWNQGATSYEQYF
TRBJ2-2 | many | TRBD1 | TRBV27 | TGTGCCAGCAGGGGGACAGGGGGCCTGAGCGGGGAGCTGTTTTTT | CASRGTGGLSGELFF
TRBJ2-1 | NA | NA | TRBV30 | TGTGCCTGGAGTTCTTACACGATTAAGTTCTTC | CAWSSYTIKFF
TRBJ1-3 | few | NA | TRBV29-1 | TGCAGCGTTGTCAGCCCGGAAGTGAAGAACACCATATATTTT | CSVVSPEVKNTIYF
TRBJ2-4 | few | TRBD2 | TRBV12-3/TRBV12-4 | TGTGCCAGCAGTTCAAGCGGGGGGTTTCTAGCCAAAAACATTCAGTACTTC | CASSSSGGFLAKNIQYF
TRBJ1-2 | NA | NA | TRBV20-1 | TGCAGTGCTAGATTGGCGGGAACTAACTATGGCTACACCTTC | CSARLAGTNYGYTF
TRBJ2-1 | many | NA | TRBV7-2 | TGTGCCAGCAGTAAACAGGCGAGTGAGCAGTTCTTC | CASSKQASEQFF
TRBJ1-2 | few | TRBD1 | TRBV30 | TGTGCCTGGAGTGTAGCAGGGGGCTACTATGGCTACACCTTC | CAWSVAGGYYGYTF
TRBJ2-7 | many | TRBD1 | TRBV6-2/TRBV6-3 | TGTGCCAGCAGTTCGGGGACAGGGGGCGACGAGCAGTACTTC | CASSSGTGGDEQYF
TRBJ2-1 | many | NA | TRBV7-3 | TGTGCCAGCAGCCGGGACCAATACAATGAGCAGTTCTTC | CASSRDQYNEQFF
TRBJ2-3 | NA | TRBD2 | TRBV12-3/TRBV12-4 | TGTGCCAGCAGTCCGACTAGCGGGAGCTCAGATACGCAGTATTTT | CASSPTSGSSDTQYF
TRBJ2-7 | many | TRBD1 | TRBV2 | TGTGCCAGCAGTCAGGACAGGGGCACTACGTCCTACGAGCAGTACTTC | CASSQDRGTTSYEQYF
TRBJ2-7 | NA | TRBD1 | TRBV14 | TGTGCCAGCAGTCACAGGGGGCCAATCTACGAGCAGTACTTC | CASSHRGPIYEQYF